This T cell receptor beta chain originates from a study of blood T cell repertoires in COVID-19. Study-wide background: From T cells, B-cell-depleted T cells, or PBMCs came the material, which was cDNA or gDNA.

CDR3 length equals 16 residues. The V segment lost 1 base and the J segment 6 bases; nucleotides outside the gene matches: 12. CDR1 is SGHTS, CDR2 YDEGEE, per germline. Sequencing used immunoSEQ multiplex PCR; TCRdb keeps in-frame clones, though not all of them. The sample lists some 49,000 clones; around 92% were seen once. The chain joins TRBV5-8 to TRBJ2-7, with 8 bases aligning to TRBD1. Source material: peripheral blood. This TCR was sampled from a middle-aged man with active COVID-19. The CDR3 loop reads CASSLLGQAILGEQYF. DNA of the CDR3: TGTGCCAGCAGCTTGCTGGGACAGGCAATTCTAGGCGAGCAGTACTTC.